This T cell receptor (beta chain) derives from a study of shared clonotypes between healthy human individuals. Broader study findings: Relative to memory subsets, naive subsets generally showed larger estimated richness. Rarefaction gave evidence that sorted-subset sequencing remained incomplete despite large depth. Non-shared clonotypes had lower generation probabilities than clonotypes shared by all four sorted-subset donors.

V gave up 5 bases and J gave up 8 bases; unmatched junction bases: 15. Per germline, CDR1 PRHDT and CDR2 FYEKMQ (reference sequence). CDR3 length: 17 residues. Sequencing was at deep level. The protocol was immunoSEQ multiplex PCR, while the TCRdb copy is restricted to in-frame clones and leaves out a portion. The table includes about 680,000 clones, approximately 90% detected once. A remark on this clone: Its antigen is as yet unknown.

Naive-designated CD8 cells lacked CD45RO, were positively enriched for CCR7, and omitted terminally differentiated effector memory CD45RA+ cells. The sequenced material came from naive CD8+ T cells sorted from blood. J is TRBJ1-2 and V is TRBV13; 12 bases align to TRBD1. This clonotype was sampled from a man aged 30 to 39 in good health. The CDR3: CASSATLGGQGAKGYTF. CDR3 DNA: TGTGCCAGCAGCGCCACCTTAGGGGGACAGGGGGCTAAGGGCTACACCTTC.